This entry concerns a single TCR beta chain. The method was immunoSEQ multiplex PCR; TCRdb's version includes in-frame clones alone and lacks a portion of them. The repertoire holds approximately 2.1 million clones, with just over 90% as singletons. J lost 0 bases, V lost 5 bases, and 10 bases had no gene match. This CDR3 has 17 residues. Germline V gives CDR1 SGHVS, CDR2 FQNEAQ. The sample is drawn from a study of shared clonotypes between healthy human individuals. The source of this sequence is a man aged 18 to 29 in good health. Some clones in this sample may be carry-over from other donors' samples. Sequencing input: naive CD4+ T cells from PBMCs. The subset is: CD45RA+ positively selected. The rearrangement links TRBV7-8 to TRBJ1-5; 7 bases match TRBD1. The CDR3 region has the DNA TGTGCCAGCAGCCGTTCGGACAGGCGATATAGCAATCAGCCCCAGCATTTT. Protein sequence: CASSRSDRRYSNQPQHF. The entire variable domain, with the rest obtained from reference TRBV7-8 and TRBJ1-5, is as follows: GAGVSQSPRYKVAKRGQDVALRCDPISGHVSLFWYQQALGQGPEFLTYFQNEAQLDKSGLPSDRFFAERPEGSVSTLKIQRTQQEDSAVYLCASSRSDRRYSNQPQHFGDGTRLSIL.